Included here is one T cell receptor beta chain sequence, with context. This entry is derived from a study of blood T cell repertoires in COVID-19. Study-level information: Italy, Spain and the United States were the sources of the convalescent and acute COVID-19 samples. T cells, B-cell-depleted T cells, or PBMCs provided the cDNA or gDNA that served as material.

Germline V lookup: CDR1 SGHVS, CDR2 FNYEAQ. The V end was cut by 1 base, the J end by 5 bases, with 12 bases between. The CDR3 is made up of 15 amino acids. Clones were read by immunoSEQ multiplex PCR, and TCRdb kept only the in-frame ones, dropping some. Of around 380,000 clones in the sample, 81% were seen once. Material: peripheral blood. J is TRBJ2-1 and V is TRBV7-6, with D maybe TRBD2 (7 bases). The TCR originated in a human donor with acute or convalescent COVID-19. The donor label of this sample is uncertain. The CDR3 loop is CASSLEGGLNNEQFF. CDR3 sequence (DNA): TGTGCCAGCAGCTTAGAGGGGGGGCTAAACAATGAGCAGTTCTTC.